The 16 T cell receptor beta chains in this list originate from one sample, sequenced in a study of blood T cell repertoires in COVID-19. TCRdb's table, derived via immunoSEQ multiplex PCR, lists solely in-frame clones and lacks some. The data hold approximately 150,000 clones, with roughly four fifths observed a single time. Sequenced sample: peripheral blood. These TCRs come from a human donor in a cohort sampled during active COVID-19.

V is TRBV20-1 and J is TRBJ1-5; D may be TRBD1 (5 bases). The germline V and J ends were trimmed by 3 bases and 0 bases, with 15 bases remaining between them. The germline CDR1 and CDR2 sequences are DFQATT and SNEGSKA (reference sequence). The CDR3 loop spans 16 amino acids. CDR3 protein: CSASKGGHPSNQPQHF. CDR3 nucleotide sequence: TGCAGTGCTAGTAAGGGAGGACATCCTAGCAATCAGCCCCAGCATTTT.

The CDR3 region is CASGNRAWDEQFF. CDR3 bases: TGTGCCAGCGGGAACAGGGCGTGGGATGAGCAGTTCTTC. V gene TRBV25-1 combines with J gene TRBJ2-1; TRBD1 is a possible D gene (6 bases). Trimming removed 8 bases from V and 8 bases from J, with 16 bases in between. The CDR3 contains 13 residues. The germline CDR1 and CDR2 sequences are MGHDK and SYGVNS.

The chain joins TRBV5-1 to TRBJ2-1, with 11 bases aligning to TRBD2. V was clipped by 5 bases and J by 6 bases; unmatched bases: 4. In germline, CDR1 is SGHRS, CDR2 YFSETQ. The CDR3 is 14 residues long. The CDR3 loop reads CASSYSGGANEQFF. DNA of the CDR3: TGCGCCAGCAGTTATAGCGGGGGGGCCAATGAGCAGTTCTTC.

This clone has a single count. The chain uses TRBV5-1 and TRBJ2-6; D is uncertain. The CDR3 length is 14 residues. V lost 2 bases, J lost 0 bases, and 3 bases lay in between. CDR1 and CDR2 from the germline V gene are SGHRS and YFSETQ. The CDR3 nucleotides read TGCGCCAGCAGCTTTAACTCTGGGGCCAACGTCCTGACTTTC. Translation gives CASSFNSGANVLTF.

J is TRBJ1-5 and V is TRBV2; D uncertain. V was trimmed by 5 bases and J by 0 bases, leaving 8 bases between them. CDR3 size: 14 residues. The germline V gene encodes CDR1 SNHLY and CDR2 FYNNEI. Written as DNA, the CDR3 is TGTGCCAGCAGTTTTGACAATAGCAATCAGCCCCAGCATTTT. It encodes CASSFDNSNQPQHF.

The V gene is TRBV5-6, the J gene TRBJ1-6; D is unclear. Germline CDR1 SGHDT, CDR2 YYEEEE. The CDR3 runs to 15 residues. Trimming removed 1 base at V and 8 bases at J, with 13 bases between. The CDR3 DNA reads TGTGCCAGCAGCTTGTGGGGAGGATCCTATTCACCCCTCCACTTT. This sequence encodes CASSLWGGSYSPLHF.

CDR3 loop: CASSFSELFF. The CDR3 DNA sequence: TGTGCCAGCAGCTTTTCGGAACTGTTTTTT. The rearrangement uses TRBV7-2 and TRBJ1-4; no firm D call. The CDR3 consists of 10 residues. Germline CDR1 and CDR2: SGHTA and FQGNSA. V shed 3 bases and J shed 12 bases, with 5 bases lying between them.

The rearrangement joins TRBV5-6 to TRBJ1-5; D unclear. V gave up 4 bases and J gave up 5 bases, with 7 bases separating them. Germline V gene lookup returns CDR1 SGHDT and CDR2 YYEEEE. This CDR3 contains 12 residues. The CDR3 DNA reads as TGTGCCAGCAGCAACCGAGATCAGCCCCAGCATTTT. Amino acids: CASSNRDQPQHF.

The chain's CDR3 is CASSGGTAKAGDLRQQYF. The DNA of the CDR3 is TGTGCCAGCAGTGGAGGGACAGCTAAAGCGGGAGATCTACGACAGCAGTACTTC. This chain joins TRBV6-1 and TRBJ2-7, with D perhaps matching TRBD2 (8 bases). Trimming left V 4 bases short and J 8 bases short, with 30 bases between. CDR1 and CDR2 from the germline V gene are MNHNS and SASEGT. This CDR3 comprises 18 residues.

This chain connects TRBV9 to TRBJ2-1; D gene unclear. This CDR3 has 15 residues. Trimming left V 0 bases short and J 0 bases short, with 7 bases between. The germline V gene has CDR1 SGDLS and CDR2 YYNGEE. CDR3: CASSVDDSSYNEQFF. Here the CDR3 DNA reads TGTGCCAGCAGCGTAGATGATAGCTCCTACAATGAGCAGTTCTTC.

The chain carries TRBV9 and TRBJ1-3; 11 bases are shared with TRBD1. V shed 0 bases and J 6 bases; nucleotides not matched to a gene: 5. This CDR3 region has 16 residues. Germline lookup yields CDR1 SGDLS and CDR2 YYNGEE. In DNA, the CDR3 is TGTGCCAGCAGCGTAGACGGACAGGGGGCCCTAAACACCATATATTTT. As protein: CASSVDGQGALNTIYF.

The chain links TRBV20-1 to TRBJ1-4, with 10 bases fitting TRBD1. Germline loops: CDR1 DFQATT, CDR2 SNEGSKA (reference sequence). CDR3 size: 14 residues. The ends lost 3 bases at V and 8 bases at J; junction bases unmatched: 6. The CDR3 DNA is TGCAGTGCTAGTGACAGGGGGCTGAGAGAAAAACTGTTTTTT. This translates into CSASDRGLREKLFF.

This sequence joins TRBV4-1 and TRBJ1-2, with 8 bases lining up with TRBD1. The CDR3 is 15 amino acids. The germline CDR1 and CDR2 sequences are MGHRA and YSYEKL. Trimming cost V 1 base and J 4 bases; bases outside gene matches: 5. CDR3 in amino acids: CASSQAGQGLYGYTF. The CDR3 DNA reads TGCGCCAGCAGCCAAGCAGGACAGGGACTCTATGGCTACACCTTC.

This clone has only a few counts. This sequence joins TRBV7-9 and TRBJ2-5, with D uncertain. With 7 bases removed from V and 4 bases from J, the gap between germline ends came to 7 bases. There are 11 residues in the CDR3. The V gene's germline CDR1 is SEHNR and CDR2 FQNEAQ (reference sequence). Here the CDR3 DNA reads TGTGCCAGCAACCGAGGAGAGACCCAGTACTTC. This sequence encodes CASNRGETQYF. The whole variable domain, filled in from reference TRBV7-9 and TRBJ2-5, reads DTGVSQNPRHKITKRGQNVTFRCDPISEHNRLYWYRQTLGQGPEFLTYFQNEAQLEKSRLLSDRFSAERPKGSFSTLEIQRTEQGDSAMYLCASNRGETQYFGPGTRLLVL.

This clone is a singleton in its sample. The V and J genes are TRBV7-9 and TRBJ2-1, with 7 positions matching TRBD2. Germline V gene lookup returns CDR1 SEHNR and CDR2 FQNEAQ (reference sequence). After removal of 5 bases from V and 4 bases from J, the junction contained 8 bases not matched to a gene. The CDR3 is made up of 15 amino acids. CDR3 in amino acids: CASSPRGGGYNEQFF. The CDR3 DNA sequence: TGTGCCAGCAGCCCCCGCGGGGGAGGTTACAATGAGCAGTTCTTC. Full variable domain (missing parts from reference TRBV7-9 and TRBJ2-1): DTGVSQNPRHKITKRGQNVTFRCDPISEHNRLYWYRQTLGQGPEFLTYFQNEAQLEKSRLLSDRFSAERPKGSFSTLEIQRTEQGDSAMYLCASSPRGGGYNEQFFGPGTRLTVL.

Here the CDR3 DNA reads TGTGCCAGCAGCTTAGTTTGGAGCTCCTACAATGAGCAGTTCTTC. Its translation: CASSLVWSSYNEQFF. The rearrangement links TRBV7-2 to TRBJ2-1; no definite D call. Germline values: CDR1 SGHTA, CDR2 FQGNSA. Deletions cut 1 base from V and 0 bases from J, with 7 bases between. CDR3 length: 15 amino acids. Drawing the rest from reference TRBV7-2 and TRBJ2-1, the complete variable domain is GAGVSQSPSNKVTEKGKDVELRCDPISGHTALYWYRQSLGQGLEFLIYFQGNSAPDKSGLPSDRFSAERTGGSVSTLTIQRTQQEDSAVYLCASSLVWSSYNEQFFGPGTRLTVL.